The subject of this entry is one T cell receptor (beta chain). Methods used by the authors: How many nucleated cells were present was estimated from reference gene primer amplification. Data came from immunoSEQ multiplex PCR; TCRdb stores just in-frame clones and leaves some out. The DNA was the basis for D and trimming; V, J and clone size are from that table. The sample carries tens of thousands of clones, around 83% recorded once. The germline V and J ends were trimmed by 5 bases and 8 bases, with 12 bases remaining between them. From germline, CDR1 is GTSNPN and CDR2 SVGIG (reference sequence). The CDR3 loop spans 12 amino acids. This entry is derived from a study of blood T cell repertoires in COVID-19.

The sequence came from a woman older than 75 with acute or convalescent COVID-19. The gene calls are TRBV30 and TRBJ1-4, with D perhaps matching TRBD1 (6 bases). Sequences were obtained from peripheral blood. The CDR3 nucleotides are TGTGCCTGGGCAGGGGTGGGGGAAAAACTGTTTTTT. Its protein is CAWAGVGEKLFF.